This T cell receptor (beta chain) was captured in a study of shared clonotypes between healthy human individuals. Measured with immunoSEQ multiplex PCR; TCRdb has only the in-frame clones, and not every one. In the table there are about 2 million clones, just under 95% of which are singletons. Terminally differentiated effector memory CD45RA+ cells were left out of the naive CD8 fraction, which was CD45RO-negative and positively selected for CCR7. Trimming at V came to 0 bases and at J to 3 bases, leaving 5 bases not matched to a gene. The CDR3 length is 15 residues. From germline, CDR1 is LGHNA and CDR2 YNFKEQ.

Source material: naive CD8+ T cells sorted from blood. V usage is TRBV4-2 and J usage is TRBJ2-7, with 7 bases matching TRBD2. The sequence was collected from a young man in good health. CDR3 in amino acids: CASSQEIGGYYEQYF. DNA of the CDR3: TGTGCCAGCAGCCAAGAAATCGGGGGGTACTACGAGCAGTACTTC.